The 20 T cell receptor beta chains listed next were all sequenced from one sample in a study of naive and memory T cell subsets. Study-level results: Especially in CD8 cells, naive repertoires contained a few larger clonotypes, possibly CD45RA-re-expressing memory cells.

These receptors are not linked to any known antigen. An equimolar mix of two oligonucleotides served as the beta constant-region primer for TRBC1 and TRBC2. Nested alpha and beta constant-region primers with the SP2 primer drove four PCR rounds on ligated cDNA. TCRdb reprocessed the UMI-ligation and nested PCR reads via MiXCR and lists one record per CDR3 protein. Of fewer than 150,000 distinct CDR3 sequences listed, about 20% are singletons. The sample consisted of naive CD8+ T cells from blood. Receptors originate from a human donor in good health.

This clonotype turned up a few times. V is TRBV30 and J is TRBJ1-1; D is uncertain. With 0 bases removed from V and 4 bases from J, the gap between germline ends came to 9 bases. CDR3 size: 13 residues. Germline CDR1 GTSNPN, CDR2 SVGIG (reference sequence). The DNA for the CDR3 is TGTGCCTGGAGTGTATGGTTTGGCACTGAAGCTTTCTTT. This gives the protein CAWSVWFGTEAFF.

This clonotype was counted a few times. The chain carries TRBV7-6 and TRBJ2-1, with a weak D call TRBD2 (6 bases). Germline V lookup: CDR1 SGHVS, CDR2 FNYEAQ. Deletions cut 2 bases from V and 3 bases from J, with 11 bases between. The CDR3 is 15 residues long. This CDR3 reads CASSLIFGSYNEQFF. In nucleotides, the CDR3 is TGTGCCAGCAGCTTAATTTTCGGGAGCTACAATGAGCAGTTCTTC.

This chain uses TRBV2 with TRBJ1-1; D is unresolved. The germline V and J ends were trimmed by 1 base and 0 bases, with 9 bases remaining between them. Germline assignment: CDR1 SNHLY and CDR2 FYNNEI. This CDR3 has 15 residues. The CDR3 sequence is CASSEEVGVNTEAFF. CDR3 coding DNA: TGTGCCAGCAGTGAAGAAGTAGGTGTGAACACTGAAGCTTTCTTT. Full variable domain (missing parts from reference TRBV2 and TRBJ1-1): EPEVTQTPSHQVTQMGQEVILRCVPISNHLYFYWYRQILGQKVEFLVSFYNNEISEKSEIFDDQFSVERPDGSNFTLKIRSTKLEDSAMYFCASSEEVGVNTEAFFGQGTRLTVV.

V usage is TRBV6-5 and J usage is TRBJ1-2; 8 bases align to TRBD1. The trim removed 2 bases at V and 2 bases at J, leaving 7 bases unmatched. Germline V gene data show CDR1 as MNHEY and CDR2 as SVGAGI. There are 16 residues in the CDR3. Here the CDR3 DNA reads TGTGCCAGCAGTTACACGAGGACAGGGCTGAACTATGGCTACACCTTC. It encodes CASSYTRTGLNYGYTF.

The rearrangement joins TRBV20-1 to TRBJ2-1; D ambiguous. The CDR3 has 13 amino acids. Germline V gene data show CDR1 as DFQATT and CDR2 as SNEGSKA (reference sequence). V gave up 0 bases and J gave up 4 bases, with 7 bases separating them. The CDR3 spells CSARDPRYNEQFF. CDR3 coding DNA: TGCAGTGCTAGAGATCCGAGGTACAATGAGCAGTTCTTC.

V usage is TRBV7-2 and J usage is TRBJ1-1, with TRBD1 as a possible D gene (5 bases). With 5 bases removed from V and 3 bases from J, the gap between germline ends came to 10 bases. The germline V gene encodes CDR1 SGHTA and CDR2 FQGNSA. CDR3 length equals 13 residues. The CDR3 DNA follows: TGTGCCAGCAGCCCCTGGGGGGACACTGAAGCTTTCTTT. Translated: CASSPWGDTEAFF.

The chain couples TRBV20-1 to TRBJ2-7; TRBD1 aligns across 11 bases. The CDR3 sequence is 13 residues long. Germline trimming cut 6 bases from V and 4 bases from J; bases unmatched to any gene: 5. Germline-derived CDR1 and CDR2 are DFQATT and SNEGSKA (reference sequence). The CDR3 loop is CSATGTGGYEQYF. CDR3 bases: TGCAGTGCCACCGGGACAGGGGGTTACGAGCAGTACTTC.

J is TRBJ2-7 and V is TRBV3-1; 9 nucleotides agree with TRBD2. V was clipped by 1 base and J by 1 base; unmatched bases: 2. The germline CDR1 and CDR2 sequences are LGHDT and YNNKEL (reference sequence). CDR3 length: 15 amino acids. For the CDR3, the DNA is TGTGCCAGCAGCCAAGGGACTAGCGTTTCCTACGAGCAGTACTTC. Amino acid sequence: CASSQGTSVSYEQYF.

The chain uses TRBV29-1 and TRBJ2-5; TRBD1 or TRBD2 may be the D gene (5 bases each). V lost 3 bases and J 5 bases, leaving 13 bases between the germline ends. Per the germline V gene, CDR1 is SQVTM and CDR2 is ANQGSEA. This CDR3 comprises 13 residues. In DNA, the CDR3 is TGCAGCGTTGAGGTGGGACGTGAGGAGACCCAGTACTTC. Amino acid sequence: CSVEVGREETQYF.

V and J are TRBV28 and TRBJ2-1; 9 bases match TRBD2. With 10 bases clipped from V and 1 base from J, the junction kept 8 bases outside the gene matches. The CDR3 totals 15 residues. The germline gives CDR1 MDHEN, CDR2 SYDVKM. DNA for the CDR3: TGTGCCATCGATAGCGGGAGCCCTTCCTACAATGAGCAGTTCTTC. This translates into CAIDSGSPSYNEQFF.

Only a few counts were recorded for this clonotype. V and J are TRBV4-3 and TRBJ2-7; D call uncertain. The CDR3 is 14 amino acids. V lost 3 bases to trimming and J lost 1 base, with 10 bases between them. Germline lookup yields CDR1 LGHNA and CDR2 YSLEER. The CDR3 loop reads CASSQWMGSYEQYF. The DNA for the CDR3 is TGCGCCAGCAGCCAGTGGATGGGGTCCTACGAGCAGTACTTC.

The chain couples TRBV3-1 to TRBJ1-1; 7 bases are shared with TRBD1. Per germline, CDR1 LGHDT and CDR2 YNNKEL (reference sequence). The CDR3 runs to 14 residues. The trim removed 4 bases at V and 1 base at J, leaving 3 bases unmatched. The CDR3 DNA reads TGTGCCAGCAGCCCGGACAGGCAGAACACTGAAGCTTTCTTT. It translates to CASSPDRQNTEAFF. The entire variable domain, with the rest obtained from reference TRBV3-1 and TRBJ1-1, is as follows: DTAVSQTPKYLVTQMGNDKSIKCEQNLGHDTMYWYKQDSKKFLKIMFSYNNKELIINETVPNRFSPKSPDKAHLNLHINSLELGDSAVYFCASSPDRQNTEAFFGQGTRLTVV.

This rearrangement joins TRBV18 to TRBJ1-1; D is perhaps TRBD1 (6 bases). CDR3 length: 15 amino acids. Germline assignment: CDR1 KGHSH and CDR2 LQKENI. Trimming left V 3 bases short and J 4 bases short, with 15 bases between. CDR3 in DNA: TGTGCCAGCTCACCGTCAACAGGGTTGGGCACTGAAGCTTTCTTT. It encodes CASSPSTGLGTEAFF.

CDR3 protein: CASSGGPRGSSYNEQFF. CDR3 DNA sequence: TGTGCCAGCAGTGGAGGGCCTAGAGGTAGCTCCTACAATGAGCAGTTCTTC. The gene calls are TRBV6-4 and TRBJ2-1, with D tentatively TRBD2 (5 bases). The germline V gene encodes CDR1 MRHNA and CDR2 SNTAGT. The CDR3 totals 17 residues. The V gene lost 4 bases and the J gene lost 0 bases, with 16 bases spanning the gap.

In this sample, this clonotype turned up many times. The chain couples TRBV4-1 to TRBJ2-7; D gene unclear. Deletions cut 4 bases from V and 4 bases from J, with 8 bases between. The CDR3 is made up of 12 amino acids. Germline CDR1 MGHRA, CDR2 YSYEKL. In DNA form, the CDR3 reads TGCGCCAGCAGCCCAGACTTATACGAGCAGTACTTC. Protein product: CASSPDLYEQYF.

This clonotype turned up a few times. V and J are TRBV7-8 and TRBJ2-5; D tentatively fits TRBD1 or TRBD2 (5 bases each). Germline V lookup: CDR1 SGHVS, CDR2 FQNEAQ. Deletions cut 3 bases from V and 5 bases from J, with 16 bases between. The CDR3 contains 15 residues. CDR3 DNA sequence: TGTGCCAGCAGCTTTGGCGACAGAACTAGGGAGACCCAGTACTTC. It codes for CASSFGDRTRETQYF.

The rearrangement uses TRBV29-1 and TRBJ1-1; D is perhaps TRBD1 (5 bases). Germline values: CDR1 SQVTM, CDR2 ANQGSEA. Trimming removed 3 bases at V and 7 bases at J, with 18 bases between. The CDR3 covers 14 residues. CDR3 in amino acids: CSVDERDRGGEAFF. In DNA form, the CDR3 reads TGCAGCGTTGATGAGAGGGACCGCGGGGGTGAAGCTTTCTTT.

The chain carries TRBV25-1 and TRBJ2-7, with 14 nucleotides matching TRBD2. The V and J ends lost 4 bases and 7 bases, in that order; junction bases with no gene match: 3. The CDR3 length is 14 residues. Germline CDR1 reads MGHDK; CDR2 reads SYGVNS. CDR3 coding DNA: TGTGCCAGCAGTGTGGGACTAGCGGGAGAGGAGCAGTACTTC. It is translated as CASSVGLAGEEQYF.

This chain connects TRBV6-1 to TRBJ2-2; 7 bases agree with TRBD2. The V and J ends lost 7 bases and 5 bases, in that order; junction bases with no gene match: 4. The CDR3 has 13 amino acids. Germline lookup yields CDR1 MNHNS and CDR2 SASEGT. For the CDR3, the DNA is TGTGCCAGCACCATGCGGGGGACCGGGGAGCTGTTTTTT. Translating it yields CASTMRGTGELFF.

This clonotype has only a few counts. The chain recombines TRBV6-5 with TRBJ2-5; no definite D call. Germline CDR1 is MNHEY and CDR2 is SVGAGI. This CDR3 contains 13 residues. Trimming left V 3 bases short and J 3 bases short, with 8 bases between. CDR3 sequence reads: CASSYSSEETQYF. CDR3 DNA sequence: TGTGCCAGCAGTTATTCCAGCGAAGAGACCCAGTACTTC.